This T cell receptor (beta chain) stems from a study of T cell repertoires in cytomegalovirus infection. Across the study: Both a matching HLA type and CMV infection were indicated by public TCR beta signatures. Findings of the study overall: Clonotype analysis showed dominance of the ex vivo response by HLA-C-restricted CMV-specific TCR beta clonotypes.

This CDR3 is 20 amino acids long. J was trimmed by 0 bases and V by 0 bases; bases with no gene match: 8. CDR1 LGHNA and CDR2 YSLEER come from the germline V gene. A word on this clonotype: Its specificity is not known.

TCRdb ran MiXCR on the reads and lists one entry per CDR3 protein. The data show about 83,000 distinct CDR3 sequences, 24% seen once. The sequences come from CD8+ T cells from cultured PBMCs, collected from culture after CMV antigen stimulation. This clonotype was sampled from a human donor in good health (CMV status not recorded). Some clones in this sample may be carry-over from other donors' samples. The gene calls are TRBV4-3 and TRBJ2-3; 14 nucleotides match TRBD2. In DNA, the CDR3 is TGCGCCAGCAGCCAAGAAGGTGGGACTAGCGGGGGCCTTAGCACAGATACGCAGTATTTT. This translates into CASSQEGGTSGGLSTDTQYF.